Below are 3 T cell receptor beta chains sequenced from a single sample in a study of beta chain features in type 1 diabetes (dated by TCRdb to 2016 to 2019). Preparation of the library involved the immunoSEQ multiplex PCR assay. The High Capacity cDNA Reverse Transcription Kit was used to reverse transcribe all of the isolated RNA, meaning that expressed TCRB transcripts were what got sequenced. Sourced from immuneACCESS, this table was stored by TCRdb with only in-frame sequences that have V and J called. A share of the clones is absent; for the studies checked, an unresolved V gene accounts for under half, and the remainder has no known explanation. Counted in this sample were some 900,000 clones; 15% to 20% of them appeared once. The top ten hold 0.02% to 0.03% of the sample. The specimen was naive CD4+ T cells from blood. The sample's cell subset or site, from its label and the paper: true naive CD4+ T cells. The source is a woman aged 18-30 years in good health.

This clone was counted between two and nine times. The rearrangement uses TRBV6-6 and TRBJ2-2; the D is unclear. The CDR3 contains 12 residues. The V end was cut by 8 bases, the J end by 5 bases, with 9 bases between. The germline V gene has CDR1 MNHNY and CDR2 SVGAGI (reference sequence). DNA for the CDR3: TGTGCCAGCGCACTTGGTACCGGGGAGCTGTTTTTT. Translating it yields CASALGTGELFF.

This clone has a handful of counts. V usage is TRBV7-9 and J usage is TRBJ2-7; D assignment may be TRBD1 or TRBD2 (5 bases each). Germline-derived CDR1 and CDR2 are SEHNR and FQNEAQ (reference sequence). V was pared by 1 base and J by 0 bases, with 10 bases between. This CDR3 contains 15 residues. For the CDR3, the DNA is TGTGCCAGCAGCTTAGGAGGGGCTAGCTCCTACGAGCAGTACTTC. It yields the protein CASSLGGASSYEQYF.

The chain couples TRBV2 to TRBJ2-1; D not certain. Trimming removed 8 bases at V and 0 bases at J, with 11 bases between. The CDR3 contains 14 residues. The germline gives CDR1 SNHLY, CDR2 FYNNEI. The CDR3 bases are TGTGCCAGCTCCAAACTGTACTCCTACAATGAGCAGTTCTTC. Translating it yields CASSKLYSYNEQFF.